This TCR beta chain is from a study of T-cell reconstitution after alpha-beta-depleted transplantation in children. It was with unique molecular identifiers that the TCRbeta library was prepared. Each CDR3 protein is one row after TCRdb ran MiXCR on the PCR reads. This sample has nearly 400,000 distinct CDR3 sequences, with just over 20% found just once. The CDR3 runs to 14 residues. Germline V gene sequence: CDR1 SEHNR, CDR2 FQNEAQ (reference sequence). Trimming took off 1 base at V and 7 bases at J, with 14 bases between the two ends. This clonotype appeared once. The chain is built from TRBV7-9 and TRBJ2-7; the D gene is possibly TRBD2 (7 bases). This TCR was sampled from a human donor who donated a stem cell graft to a child with acute myeloid leukemia. Sequencing was performed on PBMCs from the stem cell graft donor, taken from the stem cell graft. The CDR3 bases are TGTGCCAGCAGCTTAGTTCGGGGGGCCGGGGAGCAGTACTTC. This sequence encodes CASSLVRGAGEQYF. The variable domain in full, completed from reference TRBV7-9 and TRBJ2-7, reads DTGVSQNPRHKITKRGQNVTFRCDPISEHNRLYWYRQTLGQGPEFLTYFQNEAQLEKSRLLSDRFSAERPKGSFSTLEIQRTEQGDSAMYLCASSLVRGAGEQYFGPGTRLTVT.